This TCR beta chain was sequenced in a study of blood T cell repertoires in COVID-19. Study context: Spain, Italy and the United States supplied samples that represented acute and convalescent COVID-19.

Germline lookup yields CDR1 MNHNS and CDR2 SASEGT. This CDR3 comprises 15 residues. V was pared by 1 base and J by 5 bases, with 6 bases of the junction left unmatched. Per the original data handling: The authors estimated nucleated cell counts from reference gene primer amplification. Assay used: immunoSEQ multiplex PCR; TCRdb lists only in-frame clones, some missing. The V and J calls and clone size were taken over from that table, and D and trimming were inferred from the DNA. Of over 250,000 clones listed, approximately 90% were seen once; the top ten hold under 3%. The V gene is TRBV6-1, the J gene TRBJ1-2; 8 bases line up with TRBD1. This clonotype was obtained from a woman aged 18-29 years who had recovered from COVID-19. What was sequenced was PBMCs or T cells enriched from blood (not recorded which). DNA for the CDR3: TGTGCCAGCAGTGAAGTATGGACAGGGCTTTATGGCTACACCTTC. Amino acid sequence: CASSEVWTGLYGYTF.